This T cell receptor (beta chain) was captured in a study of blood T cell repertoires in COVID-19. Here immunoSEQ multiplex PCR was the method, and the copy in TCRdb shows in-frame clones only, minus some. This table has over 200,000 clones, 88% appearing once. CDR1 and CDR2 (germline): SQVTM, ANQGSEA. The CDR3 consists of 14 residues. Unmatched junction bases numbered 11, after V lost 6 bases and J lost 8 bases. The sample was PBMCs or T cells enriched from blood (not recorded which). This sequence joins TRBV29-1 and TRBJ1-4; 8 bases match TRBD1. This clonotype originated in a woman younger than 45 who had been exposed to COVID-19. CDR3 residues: CSVRVTGGREKLFF. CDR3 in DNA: TGCAGCGTGAGGGTCACAGGGGGTCGGGAAAAACTGTTTTTT. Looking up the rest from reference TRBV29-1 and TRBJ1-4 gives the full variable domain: SAVISQKPSRDICQRGTSLTIQCQVDSQVTMMFWYRQQPGQSLTLIATANQGSEATYESGFVIDKFPISRPNLTFSTLTVSNMSPEDSSIYLCSVRVTGGREKLFFGSGTQLSVL.